A single sample gave rise to the 7 T cell receptor beta chains below, sequenced in a study of cytomegalovirus exposure and HLA in healthy donors (dated by TCRdb to the late 2010s). Receptors were amplified or captured by the immunoSEQ multiplex PCR assay. A mixture of 60 forward primers for TCR Vbeta segments and 13 reverse primers for TCR Jbeta segments was used in the multiplex PCR. TCRdb took this table from immuneACCESS and kept in-frame rearrangements with V and J called. Such tables lack part of the clones; where checked against another copy, unresolved V genes explain under half of the gap, and the rest is unexplained. The table for this sample lists roughly 100,000 clones; roughly three quarters of them were counted only once. 8.5% to 10% of the sample rests with the top ten. Sequenced material: PBMCs. These receptors originate from a male donor in good health and CMV-seropositive.

This sequence joins TRBV29-1 and TRBJ2-2, with TRBD1 identical over 11 bases. Germline V gene sequence: CDR1 SQVTM, CDR2 ANQGSEA. V trimming: 7 bases; J trimming: 4 bases; junction bases outside the gene matches: 8. The CDR3 spans 15 residues. For the CDR3, the DNA is TGCAGCGCGGGGGCGGGGACAGGGGGCACCGGGGAGCTGTTTTTT. Translating it yields CSAGAGTGGTGELFF.

The chain's CDR3 is CASHKRDQETQYF. In DNA form, the CDR3 reads TGTGCCAGCCACAAGCGGGACCAAGAGACCCAGTACTTC. The rearrangement links TRBV7-2 to TRBJ2-5; D might be TRBD2 (6 bases). The CDR3 is made up of 13 amino acids. V lost 8 bases to trimming and J lost 0 bases, with 10 bases between them. Germline CDR1 and CDR2: SGHTA and FQGNSA.

The chain is built from TRBV7-8 and TRBJ2-1; TRBD2 aligns across 11 bases. Germline trimming cut 1 base from V and 6 bases from J; bases unmatched to any gene: 11. Germline loops: CDR1 SGHVS, CDR2 FQNEAQ. This CDR3 has 18 amino acids. The CDR3 DNA sequence: TGTGCCAGCAGCTTAGAGGGACCGGGACTAGCGGCCCGCAATGAGCAGTTCTTC. Amino acids: CASSLEGPGLAARNEQFF.

The chain couples TRBV6-5 to TRBJ2-2; 7 nucleotides agree with TRBD2. CDR1 and CDR2 (germline): MNHEY, SVGAGI. V dropped 5 bases and J dropped 8; count of bases not matched to a gene: 8. CDR3 length: 14 amino acids. The CDR3, as DNA: TGTGCCAGCAGTAACCGACTAGCCCTGGGGGAGCTGTTTTTT. The encoded protein is CASSNRLALGELFF.

V gene TRBV7-9 combines with J gene TRBJ1-1; D uncertain. The germline gives CDR1 SEHNR, CDR2 FQNEAQ (reference sequence). The CDR3 length is 14 residues. The ends were cut back, 10 bases at V and 1 base at J, with 16 bases in the middle. CDR3 bases: TGTGCCACCACCCCTACCTATGGGAACACTGAAGCTTTCTTT. It specifies CATTPTYGNTEAFF.

This chain uses TRBV5-1 with TRBJ1-3; 9 bases line up with TRBD1. CDR1 and CDR2 from the germline V gene are SGHRS and YFSETQ. CDR3 length equals 14 residues. Trimming at V came to 7 bases and at J to 5 bases, leaving 7 bases not matched to a gene. The chain's CDR3 is CASASGTGRNTIYF. The CDR3 DNA sequence: TGCGCCAGCGCCTCCGGGACAGGGAGAAACACCATATATTTT.

The chain joins TRBV6-4 to TRBJ1-1, with no clear D. This CDR3 is 14 amino acids long. V shed 6 bases and J shed 2 bases, with 13 bases lying between them. Germline V lookup: CDR1 MRHNA, CDR2 SNTAGT. The CDR3 spells CASRRERTNTEAFF. Here the CDR3 DNA reads TGTGCCAGCAGGAGGGAAAGAACCAACACTGAAGCTTTCTTT.